The present entry profiles one T cell receptor beta chain with its context. Its antigen is currently unknown. The data stem from a study of a mutant IDH1 vaccine in newly diagnosed glioma. Across the study: Patients began vaccination 4-6 weeks after radiotherapy alone, or with temozolomide cycles. Mean patient age was about 40 years; approximately 62% were male and roughly 38% female. The study, taken as a whole, reports: Patients showed vaccine-induced immune responses at a rate of roughly 93%.

Time point specified: week 35, safety follow-up. Topical imiquimod was applied with each vaccine dose, which held 300 ug of mutant IDH1 20-mer peptide. Trimming shortened V by 2 bases and J by 8 bases, and 18 bases separated the two germline ends. Germline CDR1 reads MDHEN; CDR2 reads SYDVKM. The CDR3 is 16 amino acids. Clones were sequenced by immunoSEQ multiplex PCR, and TCRdb holds only the in-frame ones, with some missing. The profile covers roughly 64,000 clones, with 65% to 75% appearing a single time and approximately 4.8% taken by the ten largest. This clonotype was obtained from a man aged 50 or older with glioma. Material: PBMCs, obtained from a glioma patient whose treatment included an IDH1 peptide vaccine. The chain couples TRBV28 to TRBJ1-4; perhaps TRBD1 as D (5 bases). The CDR3 DNA is TGTGCCAGCAGTTTAAGGCCCAGGGAAAACAACGAAAAACTGTTTTTT. It encodes CASSLRPRENNEKLFF.